The 21 T cell receptor beta chains given below trace back to one sample, sequenced in a study of blood T cell repertoires in COVID-19. Data came from immunoSEQ multiplex PCR; TCRdb stores just in-frame clones and leaves some out. This table holds around 120,000 clones, roughly three quarters found once. The specimen was peripheral blood. The receptor set was obtained from a woman of 80 years or more with acute or convalescent COVID-19.

The chain has TRBV6-5 and TRBJ2-7, with a weak D call TRBD2 (6 bases). CDR3 length: 13 residues. V lost 8 bases and J lost 0, with 11 bases in between. Germline values: CDR1 MNHEY, CDR2 SVGAGI. The chain's CDR3 is CASVPGLSYEQYF. The DNA for the CDR3 is TGTGCCAGCGTCCCGGGACTCTCCTACGAGCAGTACTTC.

The chain employs TRBV4-2 and TRBJ1-6; TRBD1 aligns across 7 bases. The V gene end was trimmed by 6 bases and the J gene end by 5 bases; junction bases not matched to a gene: 7. The V gene's germline CDR1 is LGHNA and CDR2 YNFKEQ. This CDR3 is built from 15 residues. CDR3 loop: CASRTGLTNNSPLHF. DNA of the CDR3: TGTGCCAGCAGGACAGGGTTGACAAATAATTCACCCCTCCACTTT.

This clone was seen just once. The chain uses TRBV7-9 and TRBJ1-6; D gene uncertain. CDR1 SEHNR and CDR2 FQNEAQ come from the germline V gene (reference sequence). Between the trimmed V and J ends, which lost 1 base and 9 bases, there was a span of 7 bases. CDR3 length: 13 amino acids. CDR3 coding DNA: TGTGCCAGCAGCTTAGGGGCCTCTTCACCCCTCCACTTT. It translates to CASSLGASSPLHF. The whole variable domain, filled in from reference TRBV7-9 and TRBJ1-6, reads DTGVSQNPRHKITKRGQNVTFRCDPISEHNRLYWYRQTLGQGPEFLTYFQNEAQLEKSRLLSDRFSAERPKGSFSTLEIQRTEQGDSAMYLCASSLGASSPLHFGNGTRLTVT.

This clone was counted a few times. The chain's CDR3 is CASSQLRFTEAFF. Here the CDR3 DNA reads TGCGCCAGCAGCCAATTGAGGTTCACTGAAGCTTTCTTT. The V gene is TRBV4-1, the J gene TRBJ1-1; no definite D call. This CDR3 comprises 13 residues. Looked up from germline, CDR1 is MGHRA and CDR2 is YSYEKL. Trimming took off 2 bases at V and 4 bases at J, with 8 bases between the two ends.

The chain links TRBV2 to TRBJ2-6; the D gene is possibly TRBD1 (5 bases). CDR3 length: 15 residues. The germline V and J ends were trimmed by 3 bases and 3 bases, with 9 bases remaining between them. Per germline, CDR1 SNHLY and CDR2 FYNNEI. The DNA of the CDR3 is TGTGCCAGCAGTGATAGGGGTTTTGGGGCCAACGTCCTGACTTTC. Its protein product is CASSDRGFGANVLTF.

This chain links TRBV5-1 with TRBJ1-3; 7 nucleotides line up with TRBD1. V was clipped by 3 bases and J by 2 bases; unmatched bases: 5. The germline CDR1 and CDR2 sequences are SGHRS and YFSETQ. There are 15 residues in the CDR3. The CDR3 DNA follows: TGCGCCAGCAGCTCGTCCGGGACAGCTGGAAACACCATATATTTT. Translated: CASSSSGTAGNTIYF.

The gene calls are TRBV2 and TRBJ1-4; 11 bases align to TRBD1. From germline, CDR1 is SNHLY and CDR2 FYNNEI. V was clipped by 6 bases and J by 0 bases; unmatched bases: 0. This CDR3 region has 15 residues. The CDR3 loop is CASRGQGATNEKLFF. The CDR3 bases are TGTGCCAGCAGGGGACAGGGGGCAACTAATGAAAAACTGTTTTTT.

This rearrangement joins TRBV5-8 to TRBJ2-5; 8 nucleotides match TRBD1. This CDR3 spans 13 amino acids. The V gene end was trimmed by 4 bases and the J gene end by 5 bases; junction bases not matched to a gene: 4. Germline assignment: CDR1 SGHTS and CDR2 YDEGEE. The CDR3 DNA is TGTGCCAGCAGCCGACAGGGGCATGAGACCCAGTACTTC. Translation: CASSRQGHETQYF.

V usage is TRBV11-2 and J usage is TRBJ2-1, with TRBD2 matching over 8 bases. The CDR3 is 17 amino acids. V shed 5 bases, J shed 3 bases, and the junction held 12 bases outside the gene matches. CDR1 is SGHAT, CDR2 FQNNGV, per germline. The DNA for the CDR3 is TGTGCCAGCAGCATGCCCCGGGGGGGCACCCACTACAATGAGCAGTTCTTC. Translated: CASSMPRGGTHYNEQFF.

The chain joins TRBV6-6 to TRBJ1-3; 7 bases map to TRBD1. V shed 1 base and J 4 bases; nucleotides not matched to a gene: 4. CDR1 and CDR2 (germline): MNHNY, SVGAGI (reference sequence). The CDR3 contains 15 residues. This CDR3 is CASSYYRGEGNTIYF. The CDR3, as DNA: TGTGCCAGCAGTTACTACAGGGGAGAGGGAAACACCATATATTTT.

This sequence joins TRBV11-2 and TRBJ2-7; D gene uncertain. Trimming pared 4 bases from V and 4 bases from J, leaving 5 bases between. The germline gives CDR1 SGHAT, CDR2 FQNNGV. The CDR3 covers 11 residues. The CDR3 sequence: CASSYPYEQYF. Written as DNA, the CDR3 is TGTGCCAGCAGCTATCCTTACGAGCAGTACTTC.

The V call is TRBV5-1, the J call TRBJ1-1, with D maybe TRBD1 (6 bases). The germline V gene has CDR1 SGHRS and CDR2 YFSETQ. With 3 bases removed from V and 8 bases from J, the gap between germline ends came to 20 bases. CDR3 length equals 15 residues. The CDR3 bases are TGCGCCAGCAGCTCTGCCCCCGGGACACAGACAGAAGCTTTCTTT. Translated, it gives CASSSAPGTQTEAFF.

The chain combines TRBV19 with TRBJ1-3; 9 positions agree with TRBD1. Germline V gene data show CDR1 as LNHDA and CDR2 as SQIVND (reference sequence). This CDR3 has 16 residues. The V and J ends lost 3 bases and 1 base, in that order; junction bases with no gene match: 4. CDR3 bases: TGTGCCAGTAGTATTTGGACAGGGGAGTCTGGAAACACCATATATTTT. Protein: CASSIWTGESGNTIYF.

V is TRBV13 and J is TRBJ2-7, with 9 bases fitting TRBD1. The CDR3 consists of 15 residues. Unmatched junction bases numbered 8, after V lost 2 bases and J lost 6 bases. Germline loops: CDR1 PRHDT, CDR2 FYEKMQ (reference sequence). The CDR3 spells CASSLRGTGSGEQYF. CDR3 DNA sequence: TGTGCCAGCAGCTTAAGGGGGACAGGGAGCGGCGAGCAGTACTTC. Looking up the rest from reference TRBV13 and TRBJ2-7 gives the full variable domain: AAGVIQSPRHLIKEKRETATLKCYPIPRHDTVYWYQQGPGQDPQFLISFYEKMQSDKGSIPDRFSAQQFSDYHSELNMSSLELGDSALYFCASSLRGTGSGEQYFGPGTRLTVT.

The chain joins TRBV11-2 to TRBJ2-3; a weak D match, TRBD1 (5 bases). The germline V and J ends were trimmed by 1 base and 1 base, with 15 bases remaining between them. Germline V gives CDR1 SGHAT, CDR2 FQNNGV. The CDR3 has 17 amino acids. The CDR3 spells CASSLVSRALGTDTQYF. DNA of the CDR3: TGTGCCAGCAGCTTAGTAAGCAGGGCTCTGGGCACAGATACGCAGTATTTT.

The CDR3 protein is CASSLGGRDRNYEQYF. CDR3 coding DNA: TGTGCCAGCAGCTTAGGGGGTCGGGACAGAAACTACGAGCAGTACTTC. J is TRBJ2-7 and V is TRBV7-9; 7 nucleotides agree with TRBD1. The CDR3 is 16 amino acids. V was pared by 1 base and J by 3 bases, with 9 bases of the junction left unmatched. CDR1 and CDR2 (germline): SEHNR, FQNEAQ (reference sequence).

This chain connects TRBV24-1 to TRBJ1-2; D might be TRBD1 (6 bases). V dropped 2 bases and J dropped 2 bases, with 17 bases sitting between them. The CDR3 spans 17 residues. Germline V lookup: CDR1 KGHDR, CDR2 SFDVKD. CDR3 bases: TGTGCCACCAGTGATTGGACAGCGAGTACAACAAACTATGGCTACACCTTC. Residues: CATSDWTASTTNYGYTF.

This clone was recorded a few times. The chain carries TRBV7-2 and TRBJ2-1; D might be TRBD1 (5 bases). CDR3 length: 14 amino acids. Trimming removed 3 bases from V and 7 bases from J, with 13 bases in between. The germline CDR1 and CDR2 sequences are SGHTA and FQGNSA. CDR3 residues: CASSLLGPGNEQFF. The CDR3, as DNA: TGTGCCAGCAGCTTGTTGGGGCCCGGGAATGAGCAGTTCTTC.

About this clone itself: This CDR3 is missing its conserved last phenylalanine or tryptophan, likely due to a read error. No DNA is shown, since the ends of the CDR3 on it are uncertain; the CDR3 is the one TCRdb lists. The gene calls are TRBV24-1 and TRBJ2-7; the tabulated D call, TRBD2, remains unverified against the DNA. The germline CDR1 and CDR2 sequences are KGHDR and SFDVKD. The CDR3 contains 10 residues when both ends are counted. Here the CDR3 reads CATWGREGPA.

The gene calls are TRBV3-1 (or the pseudogene TRBV3-2) and TRBJ1-2; a weak D match, TRBD1 (6 bases). The CDR3 is made up of 14 amino acids. Germline-derived CDR1 and CDR2 are LGHDT and YNNKEL (reference sequence). Between the trimmed V and J ends, which lost 5 bases and 3 bases, there was a span of 13 bases. The DNA for the CDR3 is TGTGCCAGCAGCGCCTCGGGGGGCGACTATGGCTACACCTTC. Translating gives CASSASGGDYGYTF.

The CDR3 sequence: CASSRDNNQPQHF. The CDR3 DNA reads TGCGCCAGCAGCCGGGACAACAATCAGCCCCAGCATTTT. The V and J genes are TRBV4-1 and TRBJ1-5; tentatively, D is TRBD1 (6 bases). The V end lost 4 bases, the J end lost 3 bases, and 7 bases lay between the germline ends. CDR3 size: 13 residues. Per the germline V gene, CDR1 is MGHRA and CDR2 is YSYEKL.